This T cell receptor (beta chain) was sequenced during a study of graft-versus-host responses after intestinal transplantation. Germline assignment: CDR1 SEHNR and CDR2 FQNEAQ (reference sequence). V shed 5 bases, J shed 5 bases, and the junction held 4 bases outside the gene matches. The CDR3 has 15 residues. TCRdb keeps only in-frame clones here, not all; method: immunoSEQ multiplex PCR. This sample carries about 25,000 clones, 85% to 95% of them seen once, and the ten largest clones take about 0.5%. The chain couples TRBV7-9 to TRBJ2-1, with 12 bases matching TRBD2. Sequenced here: PBMCs, sampled 18 days after transplant. The TCR comes from a human patient who received an intestinal transplant, so some T cells may come from the graft donor. The CDR3 DNA sequence: TGTGCCAGCAGCCCTCGACTAGCGGGGGACAATGAGCAGTTCTTC. Translating it yields CASSPRLAGDNEQFF.